The 2 T cell receptor beta chains reported below all come from one sample, sequenced in a study of blood T cell repertoires in COVID-19. This table comes from immunoSEQ multiplex PCR, and its TCRdb copy is limited to in-frame clones, with some not included. The sample shows approximately 68,000 clones, approximately 80% of them seen only once. The material sequenced was peripheral blood. Source of these receptors: a woman aged 60-75 years with acute or convalescent COVID-19.

The gene calls are TRBV7-3 and TRBJ2-3; 7 nucleotides line up with TRBD1. Unmatched junction bases numbered 7, after V lost 1 base and J lost 0 bases. Germline CDR1 and CDR2: SGHTA and FQGTGA. The CDR3 loop spans 17 amino acids. The CDR3 bases are TGTGCCAGCAGCTTAAGGGCAGGGGGTTTTAGCACAGATACGCAGTATTTT. Its protein product is CASSLRAGGFSTDTQYF.

The chain is built from TRBV18 and TRBJ2-7, with a weak D call TRBD2 (6 bases). V gave up 2 bases and J gave up 3 bases, with 11 bases separating them. This CDR3 is 14 amino acids long. CDR1 KGHSH and CDR2 LQKENI come from the germline V gene. The DNA of the CDR3 is TGTGCCAGCTCACCAACCGTGGGGGGCTACGAGCAGTACTTC. Its translation is CASSPTVGGYEQYF.